This T cell receptor beta chain was identified in a study of identical twins. The table lists this clonotype with a few counts. Antigen specificity is unknown. Study conclusions and caveats: Less excess twin sharing appeared in beta out-of-frame sequences.

In TCRdb, the 5' RACE reads were re-called with MiXCR into one record per CDR3 protein. The data hold roughly 710,000 distinct CDR3 sequences, with over 5% observed a single time. The CDR3 runs 13 residues. CDR1 is MNHNS and CDR2 is SASEGT in the germline V gene. With 7 bases removed from V and 3 bases from J, the gap between germline ends came to 12 bases. The TCR comes from a young man in good health. Sequencing used naive T cells sorted from blood. The chain is built from TRBV6-1 and TRBJ2-5, with D possibly being TRBD1 or TRBD2 (6 bases each). Here the CDR3 reads CASNGGPEETQYF. CDR3 in DNA: TGTGCCAGCAATGGGGGGCCCGAAGAGACCCAGTACTTC.